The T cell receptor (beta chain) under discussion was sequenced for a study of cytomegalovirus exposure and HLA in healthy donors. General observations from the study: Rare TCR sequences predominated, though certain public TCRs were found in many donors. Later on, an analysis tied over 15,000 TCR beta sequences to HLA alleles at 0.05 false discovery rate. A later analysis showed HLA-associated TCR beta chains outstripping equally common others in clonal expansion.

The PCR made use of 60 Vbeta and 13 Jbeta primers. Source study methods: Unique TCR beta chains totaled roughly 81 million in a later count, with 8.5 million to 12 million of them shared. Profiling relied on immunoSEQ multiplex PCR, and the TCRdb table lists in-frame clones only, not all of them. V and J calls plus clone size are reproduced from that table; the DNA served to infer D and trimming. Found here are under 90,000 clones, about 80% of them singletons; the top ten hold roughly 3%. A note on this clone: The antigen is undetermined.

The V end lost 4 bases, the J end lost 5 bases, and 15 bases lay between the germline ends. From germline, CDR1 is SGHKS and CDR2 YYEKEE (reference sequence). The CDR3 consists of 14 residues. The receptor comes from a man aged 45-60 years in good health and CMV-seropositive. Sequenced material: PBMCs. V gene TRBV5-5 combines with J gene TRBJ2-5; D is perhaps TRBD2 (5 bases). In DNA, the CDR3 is TGTGCCAGCAGCCCTGTAGGTTCGGGGGAGACCCAGTACTTC. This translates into CASSPVGSGETQYF.